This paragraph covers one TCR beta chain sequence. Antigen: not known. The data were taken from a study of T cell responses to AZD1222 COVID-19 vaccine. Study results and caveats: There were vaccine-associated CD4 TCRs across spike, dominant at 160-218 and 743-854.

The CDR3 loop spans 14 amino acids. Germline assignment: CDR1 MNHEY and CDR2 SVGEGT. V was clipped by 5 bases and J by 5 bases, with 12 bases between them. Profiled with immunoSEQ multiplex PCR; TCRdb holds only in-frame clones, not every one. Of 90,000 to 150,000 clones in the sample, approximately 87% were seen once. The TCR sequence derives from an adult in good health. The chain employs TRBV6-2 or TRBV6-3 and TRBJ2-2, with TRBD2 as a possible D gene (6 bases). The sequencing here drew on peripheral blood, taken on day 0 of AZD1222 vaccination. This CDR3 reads CASSARLDTGELFF. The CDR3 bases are TGTGCCAGCAGTGCCCGACTAGATACCGGGGAGCTGTTTTTT.